Listed below are T cell receptor beta chains from one sample, sequenced in a study of breast tumors, draining lymph nodes, adjacent tissues. TCRdb reprocessed the multiplex PCR reads via MiXCR and lists one record per CDR3 protein. The sample lists over 35,000 distinct CDR3 sequences; 35% to 45% were seen once. The sequenced sample consisted of breast tumor tissue. Receptor source: a female donor with breast cancer. Some clones in this sample may be carry-over from other donors' samples. The CDR3 runs from the conserved cysteine through the conserved F or W. A D gene is named only where the DNA matches it firmly. Not every row has a clone size; where given, it reads once, few, many or a size class.

>TRBJ2-5|TRBV11-2|many|TRBD2
TGTGCCAGCAGCTTAGGCCCGGGAGGACAAGAGACCCAGTACTTC
CASSLGPGGQETQYF
>TRBJ2-7|TRBV11-2|many|.
TGTGCCAGCGGGAACAGGGACTCCTACGAGCAGTACTTC
CASGNRDSYEQYF
>TRBJ1-5|TRBV11-2|many|.
TGTGCCAGCAGCCGCGACGGTTATAGCAATCAGCCCCAGCATTTT
CASSRDGYSNQPQHF
>TRBJ2-7|TRBV19|many|TRBD1
TGTGCCAGTAGAAAGCAGGGGGCTGACGAGCAGTACTTC
CASRKQGADEQYF
>TRBJ2-1|TRBV2|many|.
TGTGCCAGCAGTGTCGTGGATGAGCAGTTCTTC
CASSVVDEQFF
>TRBJ2-1|TRBV5-1|.|TRBD2
TGCGCCAGCATGATGGGACTAGCGGGGAGCTCCTACAATGAGCAGTTCTTC
CASMMGLAGSSYNEQFF
>TRBJ1-5|TRBV27|few|.
TGTGCCAGCAGCTGGACAGGCAATCAGCCCCAGCATTTT
CASSWTGNQPQHF
>TRBJ2-3|TRBV5-4|many|.
TGTGCCAGCAGCCTGCAGACAGATACGCAGTATTTT
CASSLQTDTQYF
>TRBJ2-2|TRBV4-2|few|TRBD1
TGTGCCAGCAGCCATATGGGACAGGGGGTCGGGACGAACACCGGGGAGCTGTTTTTT
CASSHMGQGVGTNTGELFF
>TRBJ2-4|TRBV5-8|.|TRBD1
TGTGCCAGCAGCTTGCCCGGACAGGGGAGTGACATTCAGTACTTC
CASSLPGQGSDIQYF
>TRBJ2-7|TRBV12-3/TRBV12-4|many|TRBD2
TGTGCCAGCAGTTTGCTAACTAGCGGGAGTGAGCAGTACTTC
CASSLLTSGSEQYF
>TRBJ2-5|TRBV27|.|.
TGTGCCAGCAGATTTTTTGAAAAGGGCCAAGAGACCCAGTACTTC
CASRFFEKGQETQYF
>TRBJ2-3|TRBV6-1|many|.
TGTGCCAGCAGTCCAAACGGGGAGTTTAGGACAGATACGCAGTATTTT
CASSPNGEFRTDTQYF
>TRBJ2-4|TRBV24-1|many|.
TGTGCCACCAGTGACGATTACAGGGCCGGTGTCAAAAACATTCAGTACTTC
CATSDDYRAGVKNIQYF
>TRBJ2-7|TRBV6-1|many|.
TGTGCCAGCCCAGCAGGGCCCCCGATCTACGAGCAGTACTTC
CASPAGPPIYEQYF
>TRBJ1-5|TRBV6-2/TRBV6-3|.|TRBD1
TGTGCCAGCAGTTCGACAGGGGTTAGAAGCAATCAGCCCCAGCATTTT
CASSSTGVRSNQPQHF
>TRBJ2-5|TRBV12-3/TRBV12-4|.|TRBD1
TGTGCCAGCAGCGACAGGGTCCAAGAGACCCAGTACTTC
CASSDRVQETQYF
>TRBJ2-1|TRBV12-3/TRBV12-4|.|TRBD2
TGTGCCAGCAGTTTCTCCCTTGGTAGCGGGGAATACAATGAGCAGTTCTTC
CASSFSLGSGEYNEQFF
>TRBJ2-5|TRBV29-1|many|TRBD2
TGCAGCGTTGTGATAGCGGGAGGGCGAGGAGAGACCCAGTACTTC
CSVVIAGGRGETQYF
>TRBJ2-2|TRBV27|few|TRBD2
TGTGCCAGCAGTCCCGCCTCGCTAGCGGCGGGTAACACCGGGGAGCTGTTTTTT
CASSPASLAAGNTGELFF
>TRBJ2-3|TRBV12-3/TRBV12-4|once|.
TGTGCCAGCAGTCCCTGGAGGCGCGTCACAGATACGCAGTATTTT
CASSPWRRVTDTQYF
>TRBJ1-2|TRBV19|.|TRBD1
TGTGCCAGTAGTCCGGACAGGGGGCCCTATGGCTACACCTTC
CASSPDRGPYGYTF
>TRBJ2-5|TRBV10-3|many|TRBD2
TGTGCCATCAGTGACGAGCGGGAGGGGCGAGAGACCCAGTACTTC
CAISDEREGRETQYF
>TRBJ2-3|TRBV5-1|many|.
TGCGCCAGCAGCTTATGGGGGGCCACCGGCACAGATACGCAGTATTTT
CASSLWGATGTDTQYF
>TRBJ2-7|TRBV12-3/TRBV12-4|many|.
TGTGCCAGCAGTTTGGGTAGTAGGAGCGAGCAGTACTTC
CASSLGSRSEQYF
>TRBJ2-5|TRBV5-6|.|TRBD1
TGTGCCAGCAGCTTGCCGGGACAGGGGAGAGAGACCCAGTACTTC
CASSLPGQGRETQYF
>TRBJ2-3|TRBV9|.|.
TGTGCCAGCAGCGTAGGATCGACAGATACGCAGTATTTT
CASSVGSTDTQYF
>TRBJ2-1|TRBV12-5|many|.
TGTGCTAGTGGTCTCAAATCGACAGCCCTATCCTACAATGAGCAGTTCTTC
CASGLKSTALSYNEQFF
>TRBJ2-2|TRBV5-1|many|.
TGCGCCAGCAGCTTGACGAACGGACAGCTGAACACCGGGGAGCTGTTTTTT
CASSLTNGQLNTGELFF
>TRBJ2-1|TRBV5-1|.|TRBD2
TGCGCCAGCAGCTTAGCGACTAGCGGGAGGGCCAATGAGCAGTTCTTC
CASSLATSGRANEQFF
>TRBJ1-6|TRBV5-4|many|TRBD1
TGTGCCAGCAGCTTCGGACAGGGAGGGAATTCACCCCTCCACTTT
CASSFGQGGNSPLHF
>TRBJ2-5|TRBV20-1|many|TRBD2
TGCAGTGCTAGCCTAGCGGGGGGGGACGGGACCCAGTACTTC
CSASLAGGDGTQYF
>TRBJ1-2|TRBV12-3/TRBV12-4|.|TRBD1
TGTGCCAGCAGTGTAGGACAGGGGAACTATGGCTACACCTTC
CASSVGQGNYGYTF
>TRBJ1-6|TRBV20-1|.|.
TGCGGTGCTAGTGCGACCTACAGGGTCTATAATTCACCCCTCCACTTT
CGASATYRVYNSPLHF
>TRBJ2-1|TRBV2|.|.
TGTGCCAGCAGTGAAAGTGTGCCAGGAGATAATGGTGAGCAGTTCTTC
CASSESVPGDNGEQFF
>TRBJ2-1|TRBV14|many|.
TGTGCCAGCAGCCAAGTGAATGGGAACCAATTAATTAGCTACAATGAGCAGTTCTTC
CASSQVNGNQLISYNEQFF
>TRBJ2-2|TRBV9|many|.
TGTGCCAGCAGCGTAGGTGGTAGCGGTTCCACCGGGGAGCTGTTTTTT
CASSVGGSGSTGELFF